A selection of T cell receptor beta chains follows, all from one sample in a study of blood T cell repertoires in COVID-19. This table comes from immunoSEQ multiplex PCR, and its TCRdb copy is limited to in-frame clones, with some not included. The sample lists 85,000 to 120,000 clones, around 90% occurring once. Sequencing was performed on peripheral blood. Source of these receptors: a man aged 50-60 years with active COVID-19. CDR3s include the opening cysteine and the closing phenylalanine or tryptophan. Each record gives: clone size, D gene, V gene, J gene, CDR3 protein, CDR3 DNA. The D gene is left open where the match is weak. Expanded clones get a size class; other rows say once, few or many, or leave the size out.

clone_size: -
d_call: -
v_call: TRBV7-9
j_call: TRBJ1-2
cdr3_aa: CASSSSSTGTYTF
cdr3_nt: TGTGCCAGCAGCTCCTCCTCGACAGGTACCTACACCTTC

clone_size: few
d_call: -
v_call: TRBV6-5
j_call: TRBJ1-2
cdr3_aa: CASLAFNYGYTF
cdr3_nt: TGTGCCAGTCTGGCCTTTAACTATGGCTACACCTTC

clone_size: -
d_call: TRBD1
v_call: TRBV3-1/TRBV3-2
j_call: TRBJ1-1
cdr3_aa: CASSPGTGGNTEAFF
cdr3_nt: TGTGCCAGCAGCCCCGGGACAGGGGGCAACACTGAAGCTTTCTTT

clone_size: -
d_call: TRBD1
v_call: TRBV2
j_call: TRBJ1-5
cdr3_aa: CASSVLGQGSQPQHF
cdr3_nt: TGTGCCAGCAGTGTGTTGGGACAGGGCAGCCAGCCCCAGCATTTT

clone_size: -
d_call: TRBD2
v_call: TRBV12-3/TRBV12-4
j_call: TRBJ2-3
cdr3_aa: CASRGGAYDTQYF
cdr3_nt: TGTGCCAGCCGCGGGGGGGCATATGATACGCAGTATTTT

clone_size: -
d_call: -
v_call: TRBV5-4
j_call: TRBJ1-2
cdr3_aa: CASSQGRSANYGYTF
cdr3_nt: TGTGCCAGCAGCCAAGGTCGGAGCGCTAACTATGGCTACACCTTC

clone_size: -
d_call: -
v_call: TRBV4-3
j_call: TRBJ2-5
cdr3_aa: CASSQDRETQYF
cdr3_nt: TGCGCCAGCAGCCAAGATCGAGAGACCCAGTACTTC

clone_size: -
d_call: -
v_call: TRBV5-5
j_call: TRBJ2-1
cdr3_aa: CASNLPRLSNEQFF
cdr3_nt: TGTGCCAGCAACCTGCCCCGACTCTCAAATGAGCAGTTCTTC

clone_size: once
d_call: TRBD1
v_call: TRBV4-1
j_call: TRBJ2-1
cdr3_aa: CASSPLGGVEGAEQFF
cdr3_nt: TGCGCCAGCAGCCCCCTTGGGGGCGTCGAGGGGGCTGAGCAGTTCTTC

clone_size: -
d_call: TRBD2
v_call: TRBV4-1
j_call: TRBJ2-7
cdr3_aa: CASSPTSGTYEQYF
cdr3_nt: TGCGCCAGCAGCCCGACTAGCGGAACCTACGAGCAGTACTTC

clone_size: -
d_call: -
v_call: TRBV5-8
j_call: TRBJ1-2
cdr3_aa: CASSLQTPLYGYTF
cdr3_nt: TGTGCCAGCAGCTTGCAAACTCCCCTCTATGGCTACACCTTC

clone_size: once
d_call: -
v_call: TRBV7-2
j_call: TRBJ1-2
cdr3_aa: CASSLDPGLHYGYTF
cdr3_nt: TGTGCCAGCAGCTTAGATCCAGGCCTTCACTATGGCTACACCTTC

clone_size: -
d_call: -
v_call: TRBV7-2
j_call: TRBJ1-2
cdr3_aa: CASSLGARRGYTF
cdr3_nt: TGTGCCAGCAGCTTAGGGGCCCGCAGAGGCTACACCTTC

clone_size: -
d_call: -
v_call: TRBV5-6
j_call: TRBJ1-2
cdr3_aa: CASRWRGPSYGYTF
cdr3_nt: TGTGCCAGCAGATGGCGGGGGCCTTCCTATGGCTACACCTTC

clone_size: -
d_call: -
v_call: TRBV6-5
j_call: TRBJ1-3
cdr3_aa: CASSYREPSSGNTIYF
cdr3_nt: TGTGCCAGCAGTTATAGGGAGCCGAGCTCTGGAAACACCATATATTTT

clone_size: -
d_call: TRBD1
v_call: TRBV6-5
j_call: TRBJ1-4
cdr3_aa: CASSPTSPGGEKLFF
cdr3_nt: TGTGCCAGCAGTCCCACCTCGCCAGGGGGTGAAAAACTGTTTTTT

clone_size: -
d_call: -
v_call: TRBV13
j_call: TRBJ2-7
cdr3_aa: CASTISVLSYEQYF
cdr3_nt: TGTGCCAGCACCATTAGCGTCCTATCCTACGAGCAGTACTTC

clone_size: once
d_call: -
v_call: TRBV11-2
j_call: TRBJ2-7
cdr3_aa: CASSFRSYDYEQYF
cdr3_nt: TGTGCCAGCAGTTTCCGGAGTTACGACTACGAGCAGTACTTC

clone_size: -
d_call: TRBD1
v_call: TRBV19
j_call: TRBJ1-1
cdr3_aa: CASSSTGVTEAFF
cdr3_nt: TGTGCCAGTAGTAGCACAGGGGTTACTGAAGCTTTCTTT

clone_size: -
d_call: -
v_call: TRBV29-1
j_call: TRBJ2-1
cdr3_aa: CSVGQYNEQFF
cdr3_nt: TGCAGCGTTGGACAATACAATGAGCAGTTCTTC

clone_size: -
d_call: TRBD2
v_call: TRBV9
j_call: TRBJ2-1
cdr3_aa: CASSVVGAGAYNEQFF
cdr3_nt: TGTGCCAGCAGCGTAGTGGGAGCGGGGGCATACAATGAGCAGTTCTTC

clone_size: -
d_call: -
v_call: TRBV4-2
j_call: TRBJ1-5
cdr3_aa: CASSRLSGGLGNQPQHF
cdr3_nt: TGTGCCAGCAGCCGGCTCAGTGGAGGATTAGGGAATCAGCCCCAGCATTTT

clone_size: few
d_call: -
v_call: TRBV29-1
j_call: TRBJ1-1
cdr3_aa: CSVRNTEAFF
cdr3_nt: TGCAGCGTTCGGAACACTGAAGCTTTCTTT

clone_size: -
d_call: TRBD2
v_call: TRBV3-1/TRBV3-2
j_call: TRBJ2-1
cdr3_aa: CASSQDQGERGGPYNEQFF
cdr3_nt: TGTGCCAGCAGCCAAGATCAGGGGGAGCGGGGGGGCCCCTACAATGAGCAGTTCTTC

clone_size: -
d_call: -
v_call: TRBV2
j_call: TRBJ1-5
cdr3_aa: CASRRTLRLDQPQHF
cdr3_nt: TGTGCCAGCAGGAGGACTTTAAGGTTGGATCAGCCCCAGCATTTT

clone_size: -
d_call: -
v_call: TRBV29-1
j_call: TRBJ1-2
cdr3_aa: CSVEPRAGGYTF
cdr3_nt: TGCAGCGTTGAACCACGGGCAGGGGGCTACACCTTC

clone_size: -
d_call: TRBD1
v_call: TRBV7-2
j_call: TRBJ1-5
cdr3_aa: CASSPGQSQPQHF
cdr3_nt: TGTGCCAGCAGCCCGGGACAGAGTCAGCCCCAGCATTTT

clone_size: -
d_call: -
v_call: TRBV10-3
j_call: TRBJ1-1
cdr3_aa: CAINQDKNTEAFF
cdr3_nt: TGTGCCATCAATCAGGACAAGAACACTGAAGCTTTCTTT